This T cell receptor (beta chain) was obtained from a study of cytomegalovirus exposure and HLA in healthy donors. Study-wide context: The 120 or so validation repertoires used the same platform as the roughly 670 first-cohort repertoires (as reported by a later analysis). Study-level results: Some TCR beta chains (roughly 160 of them) were listed as cytomegalovirus-associated. The majority of TCR sequences were rare, yet some public TCRs appeared in many donors.

The table came from immunoSEQ multiplex PCR; TCRdb's copy has only in-frame clones and leaves some out. Altogether under 250,000 clones are present, about 90% being singletons, with the ten largest covering 12%. The donors were part of the validation cohort, which consisted of roughly 120 subjects and was separate from the first cohort of 666 subjects. A word on this clone: Its target is unknown.

The clonotype comes from a man aged 18 to 29 in good health and CMV-seropositive. The sequenced sample consisted of PBMCs.

The CDR3 here is CASSPPSGFNEQFF. DNA for the CDR3: TGTGCCAGCAGCCCCCCCAGCGGGTTCAATGAGCAGTTCTTC. The rearrangement uses TRBV28 and TRBJ2-1; TRBD2 is a possible D gene (6 bases). The CDR3 contains 14 residues. In germline, CDR1 is MDHEN, CDR2 SYDVKM. Trimming took 6 bases from V and 6 from J, leaving 15 bases between them.